This TCR beta chain comes out of a study of T cells after yellow fever vaccination. Study as a whole: Fractions with few cells were prepared using SMART-Seq v4 Ultra Low Input. Study-wide points: Peaking faster, on day 5 versus 15, the secondary response was nonetheless weaker. Clonotypes shared by both compartments, CD4 and CD8, made up a small share.

TCRdb analysed the 5' RACE reads with MiXCR anew, one entry per CDR3 protein. The top ten hold roughly 13% of the sample, which has 450,000 to 650,000 distinct CDR3 sequences, roughly 14% seen once. Trimming cost V 0 bases and J 5 bases, with 8 bases left between them. The CDR3 covers 14 residues. Looked up from germline, CDR1 is LNHDA and CDR2 is SQIVND (reference sequence). A few counts support this clonotype. Its antigen is still unknown. The receptor was derived from a man aged 25-45 years who received the YFV17D yellow fever vaccine. The starting material was PBMCs, obtained on the day of the yellow fever booster vaccination. The chain links TRBV19 to TRBJ1-5, with D tentatively TRBD1 (5 bases). The CDR3 loop is CASSIDQGDQPQHF. For the CDR3, the DNA is TGTGCCAGTAGTATAGATCAGGGTGATCAGCCCCAGCATTTT.